What follows are 10 T cell receptor beta chains derived from one specimen sequenced in a study of cytomegalovirus exposure and HLA in healthy donors. A multiplex PCR was run with 60 Vbeta primers and 13 Jbeta primers. Sequenced by immunoSEQ multiplex PCR; TCRdb stores in-frame clones only, minus some. This sample has about 120,000 clones, with around 79% found just once. Sequenced input: PBMCs. These receptors came from a woman under 30 in good health and CMV-seronegative.

The chain uses TRBV7-8 and TRBJ2-7; 8 positions agree with TRBD2. This CDR3 has 15 amino acids. CDR1 and CDR2 from the germline V gene are SGHVS and FQNEAQ. J was trimmed by 5 bases and V by 4 bases; bases with no gene match: 10. The CDR3 reads CASSSPGLEANEQYF. In nucleotides, the CDR3 is TGTGCCAGCAGCTCTCCGGGACTAGAGGCGAACGAGCAGTACTTC.

V usage is TRBV4-2 and J usage is TRBJ2-2; D is ambiguous. V was shortened by 1 base and J by 7 bases, with 4 bases between the two germline ends. The CDR3 sequence is 12 residues long. CDR1 is LGHNA, CDR2 YNFKEQ, per germline. The CDR3 DNA is TGTGCCAGCAGCCAAGGAGGCGGGGAGCTGTTTTTT. It encodes CASSQGGGELFF.

The rearrangement uses TRBV28 and TRBJ2-7; no clear D. The germline V gene encodes CDR1 MDHEN and CDR2 SYDVKM. V was shortened by 5 bases and J by 4 bases, with 3 bases between the two germline ends. The CDR3 length is 10 residues. CDR3 sequence reads: CASSAYEQYF. CDR3 DNA sequence: TGTGCCAGCAGTGCGTACGAGCAGTACTTC.

This chain joins TRBV30 and TRBJ2-7; 9 nucleotides line up with TRBD2. Germline V lookup: CDR1 GTSNPN, CDR2 SVGIG (reference sequence). CDR3 length: 14 amino acids. The junction had 8 bases not matched to a gene; V was cut back by 4 bases and J by 4 bases. CDR3 in amino acids: CAWKWRGGNYEQYF. The CDR3 DNA reads as TGTGCCTGGAAGTGGCGGGGGGGCAATTACGAGCAGTACTTC.

The J gene is TRBJ1-2, the V gene TRBV5-6, with D unclear. Germline-derived CDR1 and CDR2 are SGHDT and YYEEEE. The CDR3 extends over 14 amino acids. V was pared by 4 bases and J by 4 bases, with 14 bases between. This CDR3 is CASSPDGGPYGYTF. The CDR3 coding sequence is TGTGCCAGCAGCCCCGATGGAGGGCCCTATGGCTACACCTTC.

In this sample, this clone turned up a few times. V and J are TRBV5-6 and TRBJ2-7; 16 bases line up with TRBD2. The CDR3 has 13 amino acids. Germline assignment: CDR1 SGHDT and CDR2 YYEEEE. V dropped 4 bases and J dropped 11; count of bases not matched to a gene: 3. CDR3 region: CASSPGLAGGEYF. CDR3 DNA sequence: TGTGCCAGCAGCCCGGGACTAGCGGGAGGGGAGTACTTC.

This sequence joins TRBV27 and TRBJ2-7; 11 positions agree with TRBD2. The CDR3 length is 14 residues. Germline V lookup: CDR1 MNHEY, CDR2 SMNVEV (reference sequence). With 5 bases clipped from V and 4 bases from J, the junction kept 4 bases outside the gene matches. The CDR3 region has the DNA TGTGCCAGCAGTCTAGCGGGAGGTGGGTACGAGCAGTACTTC. It is translated as CASSLAGGGYEQYF.

The chain recombines TRBV11-3 with TRBJ2-7, with 7 bases matching TRBD1. CDR3 size: 14 residues. Germline values: CDR1 SGHNT, CDR2 YENEEA. Trimming at V came to 4 bases and at J to 3 bases, leaving 6 bases not matched to a gene. The CDR3 DNA is TGTGCCAGCAGCTCGTACCGGGACAGCTACGAGCAGTACTTC. Translated: CASSSYRDSYEQYF.

The rearrangement uses TRBV7-2 and TRBJ1-2, with a possible D match to TRBD1 (5 bases). Germline CDR1 SGHTA, CDR2 FQGNSA. The CDR3 is 17 amino acids. V gave up 1 base and J gave up 4 bases, with 19 bases separating them. Here the CDR3 reads CASSLGQFKGPGYGYTF. Written as DNA, the CDR3 is TGTGCCAGCAGCTTAGGCCAATTTAAGGGGCCGGGCTATGGCTACACCTTC.

Turning to this clone: Its ends do not fully match the called genes, so a read error is possible. This CDR3 reads CAWASGQGPKNIQYF. DNA of the CDR3: TGTGCCTGGGCCTCGGGGCAGGGGCCCAAGAACATTCAGTACTTC. The chain couples TRBV30 to TRBJ2-4; maybe TRBD1 (6 bases). The CDR3 spans 15 residues. Germline V gene sequence: CDR1 GTSNPN, CDR2 SVGIG (reference sequence).